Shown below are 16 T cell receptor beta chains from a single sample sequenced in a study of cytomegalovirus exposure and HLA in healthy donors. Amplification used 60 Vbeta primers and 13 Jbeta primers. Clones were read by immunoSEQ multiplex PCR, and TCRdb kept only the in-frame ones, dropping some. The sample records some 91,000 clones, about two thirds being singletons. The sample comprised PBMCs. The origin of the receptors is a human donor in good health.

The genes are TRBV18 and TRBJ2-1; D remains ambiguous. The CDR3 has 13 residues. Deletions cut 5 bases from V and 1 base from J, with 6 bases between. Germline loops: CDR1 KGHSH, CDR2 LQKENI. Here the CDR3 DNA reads TGTGCCAGCTCAGTAGTGTCCTACAATGAGCAGTTCTTC. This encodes CASSVVSYNEQFF.

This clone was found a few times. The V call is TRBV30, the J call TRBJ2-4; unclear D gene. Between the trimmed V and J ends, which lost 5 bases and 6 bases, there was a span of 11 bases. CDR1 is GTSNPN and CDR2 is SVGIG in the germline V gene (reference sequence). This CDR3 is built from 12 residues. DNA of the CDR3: TGTGCCTGGTCCCGGAGAATAAACATTCAGTACTTC. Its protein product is CAWSRRINIQYF.

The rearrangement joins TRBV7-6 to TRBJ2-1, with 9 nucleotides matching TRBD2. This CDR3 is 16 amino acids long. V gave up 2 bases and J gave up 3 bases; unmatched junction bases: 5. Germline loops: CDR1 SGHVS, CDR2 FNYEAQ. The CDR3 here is CASSLYGAGGYNEQFF. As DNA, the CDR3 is TGTGCCAGCAGCTTATACGGAGCGGGGGGCTACAATGAGCAGTTCTTC.

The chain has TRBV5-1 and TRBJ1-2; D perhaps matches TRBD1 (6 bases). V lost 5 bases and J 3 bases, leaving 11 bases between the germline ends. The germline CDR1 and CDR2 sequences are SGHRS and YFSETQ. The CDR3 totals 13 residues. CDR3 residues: CASSPQGDYGYTF. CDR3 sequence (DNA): TGCGCCAGCAGTCCACAGGGAGACTATGGCTACACCTTC.

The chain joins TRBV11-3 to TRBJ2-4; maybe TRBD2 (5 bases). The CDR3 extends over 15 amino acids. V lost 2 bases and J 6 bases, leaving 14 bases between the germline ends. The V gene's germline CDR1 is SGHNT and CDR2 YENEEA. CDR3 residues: CASSLYVTRGNIQYF. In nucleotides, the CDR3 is TGTGCCAGCAGCTTATATGTAACCCGGGGAAACATTCAGTACTTC.

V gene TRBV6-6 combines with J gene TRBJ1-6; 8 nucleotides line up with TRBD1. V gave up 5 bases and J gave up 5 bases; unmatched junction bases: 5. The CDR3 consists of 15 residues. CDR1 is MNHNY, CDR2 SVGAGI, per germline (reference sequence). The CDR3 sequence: CASSRGTGHNSPLHF. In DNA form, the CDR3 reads TGTGCCAGCAGTAGGGGGACAGGTCATAATTCACCCCTCCACTTT.

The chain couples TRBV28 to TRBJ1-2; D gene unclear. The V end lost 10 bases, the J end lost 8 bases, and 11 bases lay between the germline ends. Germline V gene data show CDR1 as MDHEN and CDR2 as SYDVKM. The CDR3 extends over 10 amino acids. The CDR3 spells CATRVEGYTF. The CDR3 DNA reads TGTGCCACCCGGGTAGAAGGCTACACCTTC.

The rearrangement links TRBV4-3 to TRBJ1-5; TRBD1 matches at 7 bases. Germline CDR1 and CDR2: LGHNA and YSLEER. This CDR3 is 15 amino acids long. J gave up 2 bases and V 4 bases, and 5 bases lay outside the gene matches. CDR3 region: CASSPYGQGNQPQHF. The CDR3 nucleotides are TGCGCCAGCAGCCCGTACGGACAGGGCAATCAGCCCCAGCATTTT.

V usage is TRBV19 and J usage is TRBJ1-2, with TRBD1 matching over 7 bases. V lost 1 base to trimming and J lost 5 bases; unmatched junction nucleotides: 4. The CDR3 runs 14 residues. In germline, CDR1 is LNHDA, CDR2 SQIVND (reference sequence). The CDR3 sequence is CASSIASGGYGYTF. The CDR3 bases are TGTGCCAGTAGTATAGCTTCAGGGGGTTATGGCTACACCTTC.

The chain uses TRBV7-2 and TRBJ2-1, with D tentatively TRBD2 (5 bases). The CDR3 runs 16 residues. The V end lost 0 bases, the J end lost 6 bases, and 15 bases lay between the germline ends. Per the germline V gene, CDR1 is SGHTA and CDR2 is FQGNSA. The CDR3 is CASSLAWRRGPNEQFF. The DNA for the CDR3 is TGTGCCAGCAGCTTAGCCTGGAGGAGAGGTCCCAATGAGCAGTTCTTC. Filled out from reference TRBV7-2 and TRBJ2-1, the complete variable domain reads GAGVSQSPSNKVTEKGKDVELRCDPISGHTALYWYRQSLGQGLEFLIYFQGNSAPDKSGLPSDRFSAERTGGSVSTLTIQRTQQEDSAVYLCASSLAWRRGPNEQFFGPGTRLTVL.

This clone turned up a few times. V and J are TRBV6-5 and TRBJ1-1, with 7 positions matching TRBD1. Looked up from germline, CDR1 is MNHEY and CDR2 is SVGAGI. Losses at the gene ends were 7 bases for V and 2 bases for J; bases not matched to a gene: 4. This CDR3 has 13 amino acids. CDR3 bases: TGTGCCAGCACCGGGACAGTTAACACTGAAGCTTTCTTT. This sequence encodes CASTGTVNTEAFF.

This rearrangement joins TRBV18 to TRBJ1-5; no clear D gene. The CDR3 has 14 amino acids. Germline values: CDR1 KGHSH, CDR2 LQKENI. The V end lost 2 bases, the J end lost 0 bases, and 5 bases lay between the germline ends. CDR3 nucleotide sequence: TGTGCCAGCTCACCATTCAGTAGCAATCAGCCCCAGCATTTT. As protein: CASSPFSSNQPQHF.

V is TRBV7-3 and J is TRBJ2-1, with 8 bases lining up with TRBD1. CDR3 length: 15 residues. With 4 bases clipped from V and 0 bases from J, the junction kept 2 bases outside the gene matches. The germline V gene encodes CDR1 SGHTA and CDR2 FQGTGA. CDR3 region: CASSSGQGSYNEQFF. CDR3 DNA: TGTGCCAGCAGCTCCGGACAGGGCTCCTACAATGAGCAGTTCTTC.

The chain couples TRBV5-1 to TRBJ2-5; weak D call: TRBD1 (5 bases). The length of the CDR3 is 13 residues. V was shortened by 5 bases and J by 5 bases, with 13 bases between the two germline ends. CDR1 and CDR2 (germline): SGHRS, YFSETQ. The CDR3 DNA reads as TGCGCCAGCAGGCCGGGTTCAGGGGAGACCCAGTACTTC. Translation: CASRPGSGETQYF. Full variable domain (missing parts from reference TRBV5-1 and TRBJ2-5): KAGVTQTPRYLIKTRGQQVTLSCSPISGHRSVSWYQQTPGQGLQFLFEYFSETQRNKGNFPGRFSGRQFSNSRSEMNVSTLELGDSALYLCASRPGSGETQYFGPGTRLLVL.

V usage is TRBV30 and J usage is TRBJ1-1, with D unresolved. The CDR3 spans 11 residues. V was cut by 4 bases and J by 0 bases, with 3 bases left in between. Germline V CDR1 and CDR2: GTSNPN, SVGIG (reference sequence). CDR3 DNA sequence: TGTGCCTGGACCTTGAACACTGAAGCTTTCTTT. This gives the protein CAWTLNTEAFF.

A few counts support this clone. The CDR3 is CASSQRGAGTDTQYF. In nucleotides, the CDR3 is TGCGCCAGCAGTCAGCGGGGGGCGGGCACAGATACGCAGTATTTT. This chain connects TRBV10-1 to TRBJ2-3; 9 positions agree with TRBD2. This CDR3 is 15 amino acids long. The V gene's germline CDR1 is WNHNN and CDR2 SYGVQD (reference sequence). J was trimmed by 1 base and V by 5 bases; bases with no gene match: 4.